The 15 T cell receptor beta chains below were found in one sample sequenced in a study of OX40 agonist ivuxolimab in advanced cancers. Clones were sequenced by immunoSEQ multiplex PCR, and TCRdb holds only the in-frame ones, with some missing. The sample contains some 80,000 clones, about 87% of which appear only once. This material consisted of CD4+ or CD8+ T cells sorted from blood, taken in a trial of the OX40 agonist ivuxolimab. The origin of the receptors is an adult with an advanced solid tumor such as melanoma, head and neck, liver or kidney cancer.

The chain couples TRBV18 to TRBJ1-1; no clear D gene. This CDR3 is 11 amino acids long. The V end was cut by 5 bases, the J end by 6 bases, with 7 bases between. Per the germline V gene, CDR1 is KGHSH and CDR2 is LQKENI. CDR3 DNA sequence: TGTGCCAGCTCAGGTGTGGCTGAAGCTTTCTTT. This encodes CASSGVAEAFF.

The chain is built from TRBV5-5 and TRBJ1-5, with TRBD1 as a possible D gene (6 bases). The V gene's germline CDR1 is SGHKS and CDR2 YYEKEE (reference sequence). The V end lost 2 bases, the J end lost 6 bases, and 18 bases lay between the germline ends. The CDR3 runs to 16 residues. The CDR3 coding sequence is TGTGCCAGCAGCTTACTCACAGGGTTCGGTCGTCAGCCCCAGCATTTT. This sequence encodes CASSLLTGFGRQPQHF.

V usage is TRBV27 and J usage is TRBJ2-3; TRBD2 agrees at 8 bases. Germline CDR1 MNHEY, CDR2 SMNVEV (reference sequence). The V and J ends lost 6 bases and 3 bases, in that order; junction bases with no gene match: 11. The CDR3 contains 16 residues. The CDR3 nucleotides are TGTGCCAGCAGCCCTTCCCGGGGGGGCGGAACAGATACGCAGTATTTT. Its translation is CASSPSRGGGTDTQYF.

The rearrangement uses TRBV10-3 and TRBJ2-5; no reliable D call. Germline V gene sequence: CDR1 ENHRY, CDR2 SYGVKD. The V end was cut by 5 bases, the J end by 4 bases, with 5 bases between. This CDR3 has 11 amino acids. The CDR3 here is CAISSGETQYF. CDR3 nucleotides: TGTGCCATCAGTTCAGGAGAGACCCAGTACTTC.

The rearrangement links TRBV30 to TRBJ2-7, with D perhaps matching TRBD2 (5 bases). Germline V lookup: CDR1 GTSNPN, CDR2 SVGIG (reference sequence). V lost 8 bases to trimming and J lost 6 bases, with 20 bases between them. This CDR3 comprises 13 residues. CDR3 sequence: CAGRGPPSSEQYF. DNA for the CDR3: TGTGCCGGGCGTGGTCCTCCTAGCTCCGAGCAGTACTTC.

This chain uses TRBV5-6 with TRBJ2-7; D uncertain. Germline V gives CDR1 SGHDT, CDR2 YYEEEE. The V end was cut by 2 bases, the J end by 2 bases, with 14 bases between. CDR3 size: 15 residues. The CDR3 sequence: CASSLDQLPPYEQYF. The CDR3 DNA sequence: TGTGCCAGCAGCTTAGACCAACTGCCCCCCTACGAGCAGTACTTC.

This chain connects TRBV7-9 to TRBJ2-5; 8 bases are shared with TRBD1. Germline lookup yields CDR1 SEHNR and CDR2 FQNEAQ (reference sequence). The CDR3 loop spans 18 amino acids. The ends lost 5 bases at V and 5 bases at J; junction bases unmatched: 19. DNA of the CDR3: TGTGCCAGCAGCCGCGACAGGGGACGATCGTTTCGGGAGGAGACCCAGTACTTC. Protein sequence: CASSRDRGRSFREETQYF.

V and J are TRBV6-5 and TRBJ2-1, with 10 bases that match TRBD2. Germline assignment: CDR1 MNHEY and CDR2 SVGAGI. The CDR3 is 14 residues long. V lost 6 bases and J lost 4; bases outside the gene matches: 3. The CDR3 sequence is CASRGTSEYNEQFF. CDR3 nucleotide sequence: TGTGCCAGCAGGGGGACTAGCGAATACAATGAGCAGTTCTTC.

This clone is a singleton in its sample. The gene calls are TRBV13 and TRBJ1-2; a possible D gene is TRBD1 (5 bases). Per the germline V gene, CDR1 is PRHDT and CDR2 is FYEKMQ (reference sequence). The V and J ends lost 5 bases and 7 bases respectively, with 14 bases between them. The CDR3 has 13 residues. CDR3 in DNA: TGTGCCAGCAGCGCTGGGGGTCGGGTTGGCTACACCTTC. Residues: CASSAGGRVGYTF.

A few counts support this clone. CDR3 bases: TGCGCCAGCAGCTTCAGGGGTCCCTCCTACGAGCAGTACTTC. Translated, it gives CASSFRGPSYEQYF. The chain employs TRBV5-1 and TRBJ2-7; a weak D match, TRBD1 (6 bases). The ends were cut back, 2 bases at V and 0 bases at J, with 9 bases in the middle. Germline CDR1 SGHRS, CDR2 YFSETQ. The CDR3 loop spans 14 amino acids.

The table lists this clone with a few counts. The V and J genes are TRBV19 and TRBJ1-2; a weak D match, TRBD1 (5 bases). The V gene lost 3 bases and the J gene lost 7 bases, with 18 bases spanning the gap. CDR1 is LNHDA, CDR2 SQIVND, per germline (reference sequence). This CDR3 comprises 15 residues. CDR3 sequence: CASSIGGQGMGGYTF. Written as DNA, the CDR3 is TGTGCCAGTAGTATCGGCGGTCAGGGAATGGGTGGCTACACCTTC.

In its sample, this clone was seen once. The V call is TRBV12-5, the J call TRBJ2-7, with D maybe TRBD2 (5 bases). This CDR3 comprises 12 residues. The ends were cut back, 6 bases at V and 4 bases at J, with 10 bases in the middle. Germline CDR1 is LGHNT and CDR2 is FRNRAP. Here the CDR3 DNA reads TGTGCTAGTGGGCGGACTTCGTACGAGCAGTACTTC. Translating it yields CASGRTSYEQYF.

The gene calls are TRBV2 and TRBJ1-4; 7 positions match TRBD1. Germline V gene data show CDR1 as SNHLY and CDR2 as FYNNEI. V dropped 4 bases and J dropped 8; count of bases not matched to a gene: 7. This CDR3 spans 14 amino acids. CDR3 in DNA: TGTGCCAGCAGTGGGCCAGGGGGGGACGAAAAACTGTTTTTT. Protein product: CASSGPGGDEKLFF.

The genes are TRBV27 and TRBJ2-7, with D perhaps matching TRBD1 (7 bases). The CDR3 covers 15 residues. V lost 5 bases, J lost 0 bases, and 14 bases lay in between. Germline CDR1 and CDR2: MNHEY and SMNVEV (reference sequence). The CDR3 nucleotides read TGTGCCAGCAGTGTACTCAGGGGGGACTCCTACGAGCAGTACTTC. Translation: CASSVLRGDSYEQYF.

The chain uses TRBV6-5 and TRBJ1-1; D gene unclear. Germline CDR1 is MNHEY and CDR2 is SVGAGI. V lost 7 bases to trimming and J lost 3 bases, with 12 bases between them. The length of the CDR3 is 13 residues. The CDR3 loop reads CASTGIADTEAFF. The CDR3 DNA follows: TGTGCCAGCACCGGGATCGCGGACACTGAAGCTTTCTTT.